This TCR beta chain was sequenced during a study of shared clonotypes between healthy human individuals. Study context: CD4 naive and CD4 memory each took three plates per donor, while CD8 naive took two and CD8 memory one. Broader study findings: The sharing of approximately 4.6% of naive CD4 clonotypes was seen across several donors.

Per germline, CDR1 ENHRY and CDR2 SYGVKD. CDR3 length equals 15 residues. V lost 4 bases, J lost 3 bases, and 8 bases stayed unmatched. Investigators divided CD4+ cells into CD45RA+ naive and CD45RA-negative memory subsets. Note on this clone: Its antigen is still unknown.

For sorted subsets, about 200 ng DNA per replicate equaled approximately 32,000 T cell genomes. This table comes from immunoSEQ multiplex PCR, and its TCRdb copy is limited to in-frame clones, with some not included. The data show roughly 2.5 million clones, approximately 94% seen once. This sequence joins TRBV10-3 and TRBJ1-1, with 7 bases that match TRBD1. This receptor was identified in a man younger than 35 in good health. Sample: naive CD4+ T cells sorted from blood. Subset denoted: CD45RA+ positively selected. The CDR3 DNA follows: TGTGCCATCAGTGGCCCACAGGGGCTTTACACTGAAGCTTTCTTT. As protein: CAISGPQGLYTEAFF.